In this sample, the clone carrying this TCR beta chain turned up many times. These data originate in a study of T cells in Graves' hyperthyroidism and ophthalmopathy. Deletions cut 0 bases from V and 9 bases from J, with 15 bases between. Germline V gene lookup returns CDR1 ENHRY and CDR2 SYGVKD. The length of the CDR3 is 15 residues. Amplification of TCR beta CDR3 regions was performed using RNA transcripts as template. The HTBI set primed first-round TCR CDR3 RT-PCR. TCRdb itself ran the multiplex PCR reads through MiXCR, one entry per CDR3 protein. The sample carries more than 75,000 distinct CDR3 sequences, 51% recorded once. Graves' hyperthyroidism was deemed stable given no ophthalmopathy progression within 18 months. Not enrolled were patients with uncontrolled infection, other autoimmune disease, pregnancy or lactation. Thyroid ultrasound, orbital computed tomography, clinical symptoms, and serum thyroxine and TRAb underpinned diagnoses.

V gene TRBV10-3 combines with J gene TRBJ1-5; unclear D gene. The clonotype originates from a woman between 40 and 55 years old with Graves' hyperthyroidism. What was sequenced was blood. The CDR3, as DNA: TGTGCCATCAGTGAGTCGGAGACAATTCGGGGGCCCCAGCATTTT. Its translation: CAISESETIRGPQHF.